The 28 T cell receptor beta chains below were found in one sample sequenced in a study of cytomegalovirus exposure and HLA in healthy donors. Libraries were prepared by immunoSEQ multiplex PCR; TCRdb keeps only in-frame clonotypes and omits some of them. Of 89,000 or so clones in the sample, over 85% were seen once. Sequencing input: PBMCs. The receptor set was obtained from a woman aged 25 to 39 in good health and CMV-seropositive.

The chain recombines TRBV4-3 with TRBJ2-2; D is unclear. This CDR3 has 15 amino acids. Germline V gene lookup returns CDR1 LGHNA and CDR2 YSLEER. The germline V and J ends were trimmed by 0 bases and 4 bases, with 9 bases remaining between them. The CDR3 coding sequence is TGCGCCAGCAGCCAAGATCTTGGCTTCACCGGGGAGCTGTTTTTT. It yields the protein CASSQDLGFTGELFF.

The V gene is TRBV25-1, the J gene TRBJ2-1, with 9 positions matching TRBD2. The CDR3 has 17 amino acids. V dropped 3 bases and J dropped 7; count of bases not matched to a gene: 13. Germline CDR1 and CDR2: MGHDK and SYGVNS. Here the CDR3 DNA reads TGTGCCAGCAGTGACCCCCCCGGCCGAAGCGGGAGGAATGAGCAGTTCTTC. The encoded protein is CASSDPPGRSGRNEQFF.

The rearrangement joins TRBV19 to TRBJ2-7, with 10 nucleotides matching TRBD1. The ends lost 5 bases at V and 4 bases at J; junction bases unmatched: 8. The germline CDR1 and CDR2 sequences are LNHDA and SQIVND (reference sequence). The CDR3 runs to 15 residues. Here the CDR3 DNA reads TGTGCCAGTAGTCGTTCGACAGGGGGCAGGTACGAGCAGTACTTC. Its protein is CASSRSTGGRYEQYF.

The J gene is TRBJ1-3, the V gene TRBV4-1, with D tentatively TRBD1 (5 bases). The ends were cut back, 1 base at V and 8 bases at J, with 15 bases in the middle. The CDR3 has 15 amino acids. CDR1 and CDR2 from the germline V gene are MGHRA and YSYEKL. The CDR3 DNA sequence: TGCGCCAGCAGCCAAGGTTCAGGGTCTGGGGACACCATATATTTT. It yields the protein CASSQGSGSGDTIYF.

The V and J genes are TRBV9 and TRBJ2-1; 9 bases map to TRBD1. This CDR3 is built from 15 residues. The germline CDR1 and CDR2 sequences are SGDLS and YYNGEE. Trimming cost V 2 bases and J 4 bases; bases outside gene matches: 4. This CDR3 reads CASSVGTGIYNEQFF. The CDR3 coding sequence is TGTGCCAGCAGCGTCGGGACAGGGATTTACAATGAGCAGTTCTTC.

In this sample, this clone turned up once. This chain links TRBV19 with TRBJ1-3; TRBD1 is a possible D gene (6 bases). Trimming removed 5 bases at V and 4 bases at J, with 12 bases between. This CDR3 has 14 amino acids. Germline V CDR1 and CDR2: LNHDA, SQIVND (reference sequence). The DNA of the CDR3 is TGTGCCAGTAGTCAACAGGGCTTCGGAAACACCATATATTTT. It is translated as CASSQQGFGNTIYF.

This sequence joins TRBV6-5 and TRBJ2-7; TRBD2 matches 14 bases. Germline V gene data show CDR1 as MNHEY and CDR2 as SVGAGI. V shed 4 bases and J 4 bases; nucleotides not matched to a gene: 3. The CDR3 has 15 amino acids. The CDR3 sequence: CASSSGLAGAYEQYF. In nucleotides, the CDR3 is TGTGCCAGCAGTTCGGGACTAGCGGGAGCGTACGAGCAGTACTTC.

The chain links TRBV5-1 to TRBJ2-3; 12 bases align to TRBD2. Germline V CDR1 and CDR2: SGHRS, YFSETQ. V dropped 4 bases and J dropped 4; count of bases not matched to a gene: 7. The CDR3 has 16 residues. Here the CDR3 reads CASSPAGTSGPDTQYF. CDR3 bases: TGCGCCAGCAGCCCTGCTGGGACTAGCGGGCCAGATACGCAGTATTTT.

J is TRBJ2-1 and V is TRBV16, with a tentative D call TRBD1 (6 bases). V lost 3 bases to trimming and J lost 7 bases, with 16 bases between them. CDR3 size: 15 residues. The germline CDR1 and CDR2 sequences are KGHSY and FQNENV. The CDR3 nucleotides are TGTGCCAGCAGCCACAGGACAGCGTTAATTAATGAGCAGTTCTTC. Translation: CASSHRTALINEQFF.

This clone appeared once. V usage is TRBV30 and J usage is TRBJ1-3; D call uncertain. The CDR3 sequence is 13 residues long. Trimming took 5 bases from V and 2 from J, leaving 10 bases between them. In germline, CDR1 is GTSNPN, CDR2 SVGIG (reference sequence). CDR3 amino acids: CAWFWEPGNTIYF. CDR3 DNA sequence: TGTGCCTGGTTCTGGGAGCCTGGAAACACCATATATTTT.

For the CDR3, the DNA is TGTGCCTGGAGTGCGACAGGGTCTGGCAATCAGCCCCAGCATTTT. Translated: CAWSATGSGNQPQHF. This chain joins TRBV30 and TRBJ1-5; 7 bases fit TRBD1. The CDR3 has 15 residues. CDR1 GTSNPN and CDR2 SVGIG come from the germline V gene (reference sequence). The J segment lost 2 bases and the V segment lost 1 base, leaving 5 bases of the junction unmatched. Combining the CDR3 with reference TRBV30 and TRBJ1-5 gives the whole variable domain SQTIHQWPATLVQPVGSPLSLECTVEGTSNPNLYWYRQAAGRGLQLLFYSVGIGQISSEVPQNLSASRPQDRQFILSSKKLLLSDSGFYLCAWSATGSGNQPQHFGDGTRLSIL.

The J gene is TRBJ1-2, the V gene TRBV5-6; TRBD1 aligns across 11 bases. Germline values: CDR1 SGHDT, CDR2 YYEEEE. CDR3 size: 15 residues. V was pared by 2 bases and J by 4 bases, with 4 bases of the junction left unmatched. CDR3 in DNA: TGTGCCAGCAGCTTCGGGACAGGGGGGGGCTATGGCTACACCTTC. Its translation: CASSFGTGGGYGYTF.

The chain uses TRBV11-2 and TRBJ2-4, with 10 nucleotides matching TRBD2. Germline CDR1 reads SGHAT; CDR2 reads FQNNGV. This CDR3 comprises 17 residues. V was pared by 5 bases and J by 3 bases, with 10 bases of the junction left unmatched. CDR3 nucleotide sequence: TGTGCCAGCAGCCCAAGGGGAGCGGGAGGGTTCAAAAACATTCAGTACTTC. Residues: CASSPRGAGGFKNIQYF.

The rearrangement joins TRBV7-8 to TRBJ2-7; D may be TRBD1 (5 bases). The V and J ends lost 1 base and 0 bases respectively, with 10 bases between them. The CDR3 is made up of 15 amino acids. The V gene's germline CDR1 is SGHVS and CDR2 FQNEAQ. The CDR3 nucleotides read TGTGCCAGCAGCTTAGGACAGTGGGGCTCCTACGAGCAGTACTTC. Amino acids: CASSLGQWGSYEQYF.

The chain is built from TRBV28 and TRBJ2-4, with 10 bases identical to TRBD1. V lost 6 bases, J lost 0 bases, and 8 bases stayed unmatched. CDR1 is MDHEN and CDR2 is SYDVKM in the germline V gene. The CDR3 extends over 17 amino acids. The CDR3 sequence is CASRDRGVRRAKNIQYF. CDR3 nucleotide sequence: TGTGCCAGCAGGGACAGGGGGGTTCGGAGAGCCAAAAACATTCAGTACTTC.

The rearrangement joins TRBV7-2 to TRBJ2-3; D may be TRBD2 (6 bases). This CDR3 is 19 amino acids long. CDR1 and CDR2 from the germline V gene are SGHTA and FQGNSA. The ends were cut back, 1 base at V and 7 bases at J, with 27 bases in the middle. CDR3 bases: TGTGCCAGCAGCTTAGGCCGGATCTCCCCTAGCGAGAAGGGCTATACGCAGTATTTT. It codes for CASSLGRISPSEKGYTQYF.

The chain has TRBV5-1 and TRBJ2-2; TRBD1 matches 7 bases. CDR1 and CDR2 from the germline V gene are SGHRS and YFSETQ. The length of the CDR3 is 17 residues. The V segment lost 5 bases and the J segment 1 base; nucleotides outside the gene matches: 11. The CDR3 sequence is CASSIRPGTVNTGELFF. The CDR3, as DNA: TGCGCCAGCAGTATACGGCCCGGGACAGTGAACACCGGGGAGCTGTTTTTT.

V gene TRBV28 combines with J gene TRBJ2-7, with 10 bases matching TRBD2. Trimming removed 2 bases from V and 4 bases from J; junction bases left unmatched: 14. The CDR3 is 18 amino acids. Germline values: CDR1 MDHEN, CDR2 SYDVKM. This chain's CDR3 is CASSLTGLAGAREYEQYF. The CDR3 bases are TGTGCCAGCAGTTTAACTGGGCTAGCGGGAGCTCGGGAGTACGAGCAGTACTTC.

The chain couples TRBV7-2 to TRBJ1-1; D is uncertain. The CDR3 is made up of 12 amino acids. Germline CDR1 and CDR2: SGHTA and FQGNSA. The V end lost 0 bases, the J end lost 4 bases, and 3 bases lay between the germline ends. The chain's CDR3 is CASSLASTEAFF. CDR3 nucleotide sequence: TGTGCCAGCAGCTTAGCTAGCACTGAAGCTTTCTTT.

V gene TRBV7-2 combines with J gene TRBJ1-2; TRBD1 is a possible D gene (6 bases). Trimming shortened V by 3 bases and J by 7 bases, and 18 bases separated the two germline ends. The germline V gene has CDR1 SGHTA and CDR2 FQGNSA. The length of the CDR3 is 15 residues. This CDR3 is CASSFTSGGRVGYTF. CDR3 DNA: TGTGCCAGCAGCTTCACTTCGGGGGGGCGCGTTGGCTACACCTTC.

The chain employs TRBV7-9 and TRBJ2-3; 9 bases match TRBD2. The CDR3 has 17 amino acids. CDR1 SEHNR and CDR2 FQNEAQ come from the germline V gene (reference sequence). With 2 bases clipped from V and 3 bases from J, the junction kept 9 bases outside the gene matches. The DNA for the CDR3 is TGTGCCAGCAGCTTATTGGGTGAGGGACTAGCAACAGATACGCAGTATTTT. This gives the protein CASSLLGEGLATDTQYF.

V and J are TRBV19 and TRBJ2-3; a weak D match, TRBD2 (7 bases). V lost 6 bases, J lost 0 bases, and 19 bases lay in between. The CDR3 is 17 amino acids. Germline V gives CDR1 LNHDA, CDR2 SQIVND (reference sequence). The CDR3 coding sequence is TGTGCCAGTAGCAGCGTGGTGAGGGGGGGAAGCACAGATACGCAGTATTTT. Its protein product is CASSSVVRGGSTDTQYF.

This chain uses TRBV19 with TRBJ1-1; D is unclear. V dropped 1 base and J dropped 0 bases, with 6 bases sitting between them. From germline, CDR1 is LNHDA and CDR2 SQIVND (reference sequence). The CDR3 spans 14 residues. The DNA of the CDR3 is TGTGCCAGTAGTATAGCGGAGATGAACACTGAAGCTTTCTTT. It encodes CASSIAEMNTEAFF.

This clone occurred once. The gene calls are TRBV19 and TRBJ2-3, with 7 bases aligning to TRBD1. V trimming: 7 bases; J trimming: 4 bases; junction bases outside the gene matches: 11. This CDR3 is 15 amino acids long. Germline V gene data show CDR1 as LNHDA and CDR2 as SQIVND (reference sequence). The CDR3 region has the DNA TGTGCCAGTACAGACCGGGACAGACGAGCAGATACGCAGTATTTT. Encoded protein: CASTDRDRRADTQYF.

The gene calls are TRBV7-8 and TRBJ2-3, with no clear D. V was cut by 4 bases and J by 1 base, with 6 bases left in between. CDR1 is SGHVS, CDR2 FQNEAQ, per germline. CDR3 length equals 13 residues. The CDR3 coding sequence is TGTGCCAGCAGCTCTATTGGCACAGATACGCAGTATTTT. Translated: CASSSIGTDTQYF.

The genes are TRBV6-5 and TRBJ1-2; 7 nucleotides line up with TRBD1. This CDR3 is built from 13 residues. Germline values: CDR1 MNHEY, CDR2 SVGAGI. Unmatched junction bases numbered 2, after V lost 3 bases and J lost 4 bases. This CDR3 reads CASSYHRGYGYTF. For the CDR3, the DNA is TGTGCCAGCAGTTATCACAGGGGCTATGGCTACACCTTC.

The CDR3 DNA reads as TGTGCCAGCAGCGTAGGCCCAGCGGGCTCCTACAATGAGCAGTTCTTC. This sequence encodes CASSVGPAGSYNEQFF. The chain couples TRBV9 to TRBJ2-1; TRBD2 is a possible D gene (6 bases). This CDR3 has 16 amino acids. Per the germline V gene, CDR1 is SGDLS and CDR2 is YYNGEE. Trimming stripped 0 bases from V and 0 bases from J, with 10 bases between.

V and J are TRBV7-2 and TRBJ2-5; 7 nucleotides agree with TRBD1. The CDR3 runs 13 residues. Germline trimming cut 4 bases from V and 5 bases from J; bases unmatched to any gene: 4. CDR1 and CDR2 (germline): SGHTA, FQGNSA. The chain's CDR3 is CASSYNRGETQYF. The CDR3 region has the DNA TGTGCCAGCAGCTACAACAGGGGTGAGACCCAGTACTTC.